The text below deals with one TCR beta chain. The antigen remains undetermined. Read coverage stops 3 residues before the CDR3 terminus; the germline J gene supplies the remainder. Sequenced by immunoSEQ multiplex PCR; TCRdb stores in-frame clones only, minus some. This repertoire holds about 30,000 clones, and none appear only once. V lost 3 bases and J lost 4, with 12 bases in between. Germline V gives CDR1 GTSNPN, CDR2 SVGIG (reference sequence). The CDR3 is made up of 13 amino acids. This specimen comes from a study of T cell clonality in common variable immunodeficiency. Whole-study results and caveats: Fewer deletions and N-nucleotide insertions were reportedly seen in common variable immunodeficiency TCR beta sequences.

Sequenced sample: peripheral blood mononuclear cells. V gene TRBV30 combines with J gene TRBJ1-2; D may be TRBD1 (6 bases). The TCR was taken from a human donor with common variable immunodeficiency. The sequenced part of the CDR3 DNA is TGTGCCTGGAGCGTGGACAGACCCTATGGC. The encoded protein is CAWSVDRPYG. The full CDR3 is CAWSVDRPYGYTF.